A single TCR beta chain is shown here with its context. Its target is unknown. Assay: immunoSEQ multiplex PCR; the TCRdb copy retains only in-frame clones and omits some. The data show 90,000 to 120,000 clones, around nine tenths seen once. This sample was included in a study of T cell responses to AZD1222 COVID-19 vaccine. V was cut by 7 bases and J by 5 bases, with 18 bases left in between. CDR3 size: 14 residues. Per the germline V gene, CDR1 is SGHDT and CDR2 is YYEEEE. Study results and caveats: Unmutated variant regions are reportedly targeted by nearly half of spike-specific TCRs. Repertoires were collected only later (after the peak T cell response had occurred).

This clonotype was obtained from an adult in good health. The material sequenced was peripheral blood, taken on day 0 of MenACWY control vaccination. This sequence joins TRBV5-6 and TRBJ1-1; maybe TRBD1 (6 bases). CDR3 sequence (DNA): TGTGCCAGCGGCAGAAACAGTGGGACAACTGAAGCTTTCTTT. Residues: CASGRNSGTTEAFF.